This T cell receptor (beta chain) was recorded in a study of response to subunit inactivated influenza vaccine. This clonotype was counted a few times. Its target is unknown. This CDR3 region has 18 residues. CDR1 SNHLY and CDR2 FYNNEI come from the germline V gene. V was trimmed by 6 bases and J by 0 bases, leaving 24 bases between them. TCRdb reprocessed the RT-PCR reads via MiXCR and lists one record per CDR3 protein. The sample consists of 500,000 to 600,000 distinct CDR3 sequences, 6.5% to 8% of them appearing once. Study-level results: It was the authors' suggestion that each seasonal influenza vaccination recruits few new T cells.

The gene calls are TRBV2 and TRBJ2-7; D tentatively fits TRBD1 or TRBD2 (5 bases each). The receptor was isolated from a man between 50 and 75 years old who received an inactivated influenza vaccine. Sequenced here: PBMCs from blood, sampled around 25 months after vaccination. CDR3 nucleotide sequence: TGTGCCAGCAGCCCCGGGACGGAATATTTGGCGAGCTCCTACGAGCAGTACTTC. Translated: CASSPGTEYLASSYEQYF.